One sample yielded the 21 T cell receptor beta chains listed below, sequenced in a study of cytomegalovirus exposure and HLA in healthy donors. Measured with immunoSEQ multiplex PCR; TCRdb has only the in-frame clones, and not every one. The sample records 130,000 to 150,000 clones, roughly nine tenths being singletons. The sequenced sample was PBMCs. These TCRs come from a woman aged 18 to 35 in good health and CMV-seropositive.

V usage is TRBV28 and J usage is TRBJ1-3; tentative D call: TRBD1 (6 bases). Germline V CDR1 and CDR2: MDHEN, SYDVKM. V was pared by 5 bases and J by 2 bases, with 7 bases between. CDR3 length: 13 amino acids. DNA of the CDR3: TGTGCCAGCAGTGGGGGCACTGGAAACACCATATATTTT. Protein sequence: CASSGGTGNTIYF.

The V gene is TRBV27, the J gene TRBJ2-7; D not resolved. V lost 8 bases to trimming and J lost 2 bases, with 10 bases between them. Germline values: CDR1 MNHEY, CDR2 SMNVEV (reference sequence). CDR3 size: 12 residues. The CDR3, as DNA: TGTGCCAGCGCCGGTAACCCCTACGAGCAGTACTTC. Its translation is CASAGNPYEQYF.

The rearrangement links TRBV5-1 to TRBJ1-2; TRBD1 is a possible D gene (5 bases). Germline-derived CDR1 and CDR2 are SGHRS and YFSETQ. The V end was cut by 1 base, the J end by 8 bases, with 18 bases between. CDR3 length equals 15 residues. CDR3 in DNA: TGCGCCAGCAGCTTGCACGGACAAAGGGGTATGGGCTACACCTTC. This sequence encodes CASSLHGQRGMGYTF.

The J gene is TRBJ2-7, the V gene TRBV6-1, with 8 bases aligning to TRBD1. The CDR3 loop spans 13 amino acids. V dropped 9 bases and J dropped 3; count of bases not matched to a gene: 7. Germline V lookup: CDR1 MNHNS, CDR2 SASEGT. The chain's CDR3 is CASVTGQGYEQYF. For the CDR3, the DNA is TGTGCCAGTGTGACCGGACAGGGCTACGAGCAGTACTTC.

This rearrangement joins TRBV19 to TRBJ2-7, with TRBD2 matching over 12 bases. The ends lost 5 bases at V and 0 bases at J; junction bases unmatched: 11. The CDR3 is 18 amino acids. The germline CDR1 and CDR2 sequences are LNHDA and SQIVND (reference sequence). The CDR3 DNA is TGTGCCAGTAGTCCCGGGACTAGCGGGCTCGGGAGCTCCTACGAGCAGTACTTC. This gives the protein CASSPGTSGLGSSYEQYF.

The gene calls are TRBV14 and TRBJ1-1; unclear D gene. The germline gives CDR1 SGHDN, CDR2 FVKESK. The V gene lost 0 bases and the J gene lost 0 bases, with 11 bases spanning the gap. The CDR3 is 16 amino acids. The CDR3 DNA is TGTGCCAGCAGCCAAGAGCATGACATCCTGAACACTGAAGCTTTCTTT. It codes for CASSQEHDILNTEAFF.

The rearrangement joins TRBV9 to TRBJ2-3; possibly TRBD2 for D (6 bases). Per the germline V gene, CDR1 is SGDLS and CDR2 is YYNGEE. V lost 2 bases to trimming and J lost 6 bases, with 16 bases between them. CDR3 length: 15 residues. The CDR3 coding sequence is TGTGCCAGCAGCGTTAGTTGGGGGGTTTCCGATACGCAGTATTTT. Protein sequence: CASSVSWGVSDTQYF.

This rearrangement joins TRBV18 to TRBJ1-2; 10 bases align to TRBD1. Unmatched junction bases numbered 18, after V lost 6 bases and J lost 2 bases. Germline assignment: CDR1 KGHSH and CDR2 LQKENI. This CDR3 spans 19 amino acids. The CDR3 reads CASSYQPGQGPPLNYGYTF. CDR3 DNA: TGTGCCAGCTCGTATCAACCGGGACAGGGGCCGCCTCTAAACTATGGCTACACCTTC.

The chain is built from TRBV11-3 and TRBJ2-3; TRBD1 is a possible D gene (6 bases). The CDR3 is 16 residues long. CDR1 and CDR2 (germline): SGHNT, YENEEA. V lost 0 bases, J lost 4 bases, and 14 bases lay in between. The CDR3 sequence is CASSLDRTGSADTQYF. CDR3 DNA: TGTGCCAGCAGCTTAGATCGAACAGGGAGTGCAGATACGCAGTATTTT.

V usage is TRBV21-1 and J usage is TRBJ1-2. TRBV21-1 is classified as a pseudogene. CDR3 length equals 15 residues. In nucleotides, the CDR3 is TGTGCCAGCAGCAAAAGCGGGAAGGAGCCCTATGGCTACACCTTC. Its translation: CASSKSGKEPYGYTF.

This clone appeared a single time. The chain joins TRBV5-6 to TRBJ2-5, with TRBD1 matching over 9 bases. V trimming: 4 bases; J trimming: 4 bases; junction bases outside the gene matches: 20. Germline V gene data show CDR1 as SGHDT and CDR2 as YYEEEE. CDR3 size: 19 residues. The CDR3 nucleotides read TGTGCCAGCAGCCATGCCCTCCACCAACAGGGGGCATTGGGAGAGACCCAGTACTTC. Amino acid sequence: CASSHALHQQGALGETQYF. The variable domain in full, with the rest retrieved from reference TRBV5-6 and TRBJ2-5, is DAGVTQSPTHLIKTRGQQVTLRCSPKSGHDTVSWYQQALGQGPQFIFQYYEEEERQRGNFPDRFSGHQFPNYSSELNVNALLLGDSALYLCASSHALHQQGALGETQYFGPGTRLLVL.

Written as DNA, the CDR3 is TGTGCCAGCAGCTGGGGACAGGCGGAAGATGGCTACACCTTC. This translates into CASSWGQAEDGYTF. The V call is TRBV13, the J call TRBJ1-2, with TRBD1 identical over 8 bases. Germline CDR1 reads PRHDT; CDR2 reads FYEKMQ (reference sequence). V lost 4 bases and J lost 6; bases outside the gene matches: 7. The CDR3 is 14 amino acids.

This chain uses TRBV7-9 with TRBJ2-5; D remains ambiguous. This CDR3 is built from 13 residues. Germline CDR1 SEHNR, CDR2 FQNEAQ (reference sequence). Trimming removed 10 bases at V and 1 base at J, with 13 bases between. The CDR3 DNA is TGTGCCACGAAGGCAGGTCTCCAAGAGACCCAGTACTTC. This sequence encodes CATKAGLQETQYF.

This clone was counted between two and nine times. The gene calls are TRBV28 and TRBJ2-7, with a possible D match to TRBD1 (5 bases). The length of the CDR3 is 12 residues. Trimming took off 8 bases at V and 2 bases at J, with 10 bases between the two ends. From germline, CDR1 is MDHEN and CDR2 SYDVKM. CDR3 DNA sequence: TGTGCCAGCGGAAGGGGCACCTACGAGCAGTACTTC. Amino acids: CASGRGTYEQYF.

The chain joins TRBV30 to TRBJ1-1; D is perhaps TRBD1 (6 bases). V lost 8 bases to trimming and J lost 0 bases, with 22 bases between them. Germline assignment: CDR1 GTSNPN and CDR2 SVGIG (reference sequence). The CDR3 spans 16 residues. CDR3: CAHMDRDYYMNTEAFF. CDR3 nucleotides: TGTGCCCACATGGACAGAGATTACTATATGAACACTGAAGCTTTCTTT.

CDR3 region: CAWSDRRAGNTIYF. The CDR3 nucleotides are TGTGCCTGGAGTGACAGGCGGGCGGGGAACACCATATATTTT. This rearrangement joins TRBV30 to TRBJ1-3; tentatively, D is TRBD1 (5 bases). CDR1 GTSNPN and CDR2 SVGIG come from the germline V gene (reference sequence). Trimming shortened V by 1 base and J by 7 bases, and 14 bases separated the two germline ends. This CDR3 spans 14 amino acids.

The genes are TRBV2 and TRBJ2-4; TRBD1 matches 10 bases. From germline, CDR1 is SNHLY and CDR2 FYNNEI. V trimming: 8 bases; J trimming: 4 bases; junction bases outside the gene matches: 8. CDR3 size: 15 residues. CDR3 sequence (DNA): TGTGCCAGCGCACCATGGACAGGGGGAAAAAACATTCAGTACTTC. It specifies CASAPWTGGKNIQYF.

The J gene is TRBJ1-4, the V gene TRBV27; TRBD1 might be the D (5 bases). Germline V CDR1 and CDR2: MNHEY, SMNVEV (reference sequence). This CDR3 has 15 amino acids. With 4 bases removed from V and 0 bases from J, the gap between germline ends came to 9 bases. The CDR3 DNA reads as TGTGCCAGCAGTTGGGCAGGGTCAACTAATGAAAAACTGTTTTTT. Protein sequence: CASSWAGSTNEKLFF.

The genes are TRBV9 and TRBJ1-3, with TRBD1 identical over 8 bases. The ends lost 1 base at V and 4 bases at J; junction bases unmatched: 10. This CDR3 is 17 amino acids long. Germline CDR1 and CDR2: SGDLS and YYNGEE. The CDR3 sequence: CASSVISQGAPGNTIYF. CDR3 nucleotides: TGTGCCAGCAGCGTAATAAGCCAGGGGGCGCCGGGAAACACCATATATTTT.

The chain combines TRBV30 with TRBJ1-1; 10 bases align to TRBD1. Germline CDR1 is GTSNPN and CDR2 is SVGIG (reference sequence). The CDR3 contains 13 residues. After removal of 0 bases from V and 11 bases from J, the junction contained 6 bases not matched to a gene. The CDR3 loop is CAWSVLRQGAAFF. The CDR3 DNA reads as TGTGCCTGGAGTGTACTGCGACAGGGGGCGGCTTTCTTT.

This clone was seen just once. J is TRBJ1-2 and V is TRBV27; maybe TRBD1 (5 bases). This CDR3 is 14 amino acids long. Germline values: CDR1 MNHEY, CDR2 SMNVEV (reference sequence). V was shortened by 8 bases and J by 3 bases, with 16 bases between the two germline ends. This chain's CDR3 is CASSGGLGHYGYTF. CDR3 coding DNA: TGTGCCAGCTCGGGGGGGTTGGGGCACTATGGCTACACCTTC.